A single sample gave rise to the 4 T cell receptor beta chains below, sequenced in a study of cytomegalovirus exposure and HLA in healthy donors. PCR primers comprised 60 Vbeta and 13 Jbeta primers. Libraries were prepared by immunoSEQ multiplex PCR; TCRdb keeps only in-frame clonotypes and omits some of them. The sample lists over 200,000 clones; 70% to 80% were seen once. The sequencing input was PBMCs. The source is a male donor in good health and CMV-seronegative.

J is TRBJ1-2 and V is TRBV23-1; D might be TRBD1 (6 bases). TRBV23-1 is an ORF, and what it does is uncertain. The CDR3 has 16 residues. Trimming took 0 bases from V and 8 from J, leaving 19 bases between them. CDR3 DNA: TGCGCCAGCAGTCAATCGAACGCGGCAGGGGCGCAGGGCTACACCTTC. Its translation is CASSQSNAAGAQGYTF.

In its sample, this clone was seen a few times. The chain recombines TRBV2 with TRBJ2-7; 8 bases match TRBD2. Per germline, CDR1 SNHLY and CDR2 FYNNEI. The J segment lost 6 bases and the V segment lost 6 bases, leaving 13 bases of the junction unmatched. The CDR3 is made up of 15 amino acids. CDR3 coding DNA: TGTGCCAGCAGAACAACCGGGACTAGAGTTTCCGAGCAGTACTTC. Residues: CASRTTGTRVSEQYF.

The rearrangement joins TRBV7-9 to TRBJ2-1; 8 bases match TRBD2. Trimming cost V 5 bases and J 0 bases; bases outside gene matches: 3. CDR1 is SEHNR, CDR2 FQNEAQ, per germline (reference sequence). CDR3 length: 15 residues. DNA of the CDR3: TGTGCCAGCAGCCTCAGCGGGAGCTCCTACAATGAGCAGTTCTTC. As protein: CASSLSGSSYNEQFF.

In nucleotides, the CDR3 is TGTGCCAGCAGCCTCGAGAGTTCCTACGAGCAGTACTTC. This gives the protein CASSLESSYEQYF. The chain has TRBV13 and TRBJ2-5; D is unresolved. Gene TRBJ2-7 matches the end of the DNA better, so the J call may be wrong. The germline V gene encodes CDR1 PRHDT and CDR2 FYEKMQ (reference sequence). The length of the CDR3 is 13 residues.